A selection of T cell receptor beta chains follows, all from one sample in a study of human T cells and chemical hapten exposure. Each CDR3 protein is one row after TCRdb ran MiXCR on the RACE reads. The sample includes just under 40,000 distinct CDR3 sequences, 12% of them seen just once. The sequencing here drew on whole blood, taken in connection with sensitization to the hapten diphenylcyclopropenone (DPC). The source is a woman aged 40 to 49 with alopecia areata. Some clones in this sample may be carry-over from other donors' samples. The CDR3 runs from the conserved cysteine through the conserved F or W. D genes are given only for firm matches. Only part of the rows carry a size: once, few, many, or a class if the clone is expanded.

V: TRBV28; size: few; J: TRBJ1-5; D: TRBD1; DNA: TGTGCCAGCAGTGGACAGGGTTTCGGCAATCAGCCCCAGCATTTT; CDR3: CASSGQGFGNQPQHF
V: TRBV20-1; size: few; J: TRBJ2-7; D: -; DNA: TGCAGTGCTAGAACCCCCCAGGAGCAGTACTTC; CDR3: CSARTPQEQYF
V: TRBV10-3; size: -; J: TRBJ1-1; D: -; DNA: TGTGCCATCAGTGACAGGGAGGGGACCGGAGCTTTCTTT; CDR3: CAISDREGTGAFF
V: TRBV9; size: few; J: TRBJ2-1; D: -; DNA: TGTGCCAGCAGCCCAACCGGGGGCTACAATGAGCAGTTCTTC; CDR3: CASSPTGGYNEQFF
V: TRBV28; size: -; J: TRBJ1-4; D: -; DNA: TGTGCCAGCCATCGAGCAGATAATGAAAAACTGTATTTT; CDR3: CASHRADNEKLYF
V: TRBV20-1; size: -; J: TRBJ1-4; D: -; DNA: TGCAGTGCTAGAAGGACCGAGGAAAAACTGTTTTTT; CDR3: CSARRTEEKLFF
V: TRBV28; size: -; J: TRBJ1-1; D: -; DNA: TGTGCCAGCCTGGTAGGGGGGGCAATCACTGAAGCTTTCTTT; CDR3: CASLVGGAITEAFF
V: TRBV3-1; size: many; J: TRBJ2-7; D: -; DNA: TGTGCCAGCAGCCCCGACTCCTACGAGCAGTACTTC; CDR3: CASSPDSYEQYF
V: TRBV7-6; size: -; J: TRBJ2-3; D: -; DNA: TGTGCCAGCAGAGGAGGGGCTGATACGCAGTATTTT; CDR3: CASRGGADTQYF
V: TRBV14; size: few; J: TRBJ2-7; D: -; DNA: TGTGCCAGCAGCGAGCGCACCTCCTACGAGCAGTACTTC; CDR3: CASSERTSYEQYF
V: TRBV29-1; size: few; J: TRBJ2-7; D: -; DNA: TGCAGCGTGGTACAGGGAGACTACGAGCAGTACTTC; CDR3: CSVVQGDYEQYF
V: TRBV5-1; size: many; J: TRBJ2-7; D: TRBD2; DNA: TGCGCCAGCAGCCCCGGGACTAGCGGGTACGAGCAGTACTTC; CDR3: CASSPGTSGYEQYF
V: TRBV27; size: few; J: TRBJ2-3; D: -; DNA: TGTGCCAGCAGTTTATCGATAGCGGATACGCAGTATTTT; CDR3: CASSLSIADTQYF
V: TRBV28; size: few; J: TRBJ2-7; D: TRBD1; DNA: TGTGCCAGCACCTTGGGACCAGGGGGTGAGCAGTACTTC; CDR3: CASTLGPGGEQYF
V: TRBV2; size: -; J: TRBJ1-5; D: TRBD1; DNA: TGTGCCAGCAGTCCGGGACAGGGGGTAGGCAATCAGCCCCAGCATTTT; CDR3: CASSPGQGVGNQPQHF
V: TRBV28; size: few; J: TRBJ2-6; D: -; DNA: TGTGCCAGTGAGCGGGTACCTGGGGCCAACGTCCTGACTTTC; CDR3: CASERVPGANVLTF
V: TRBV2; size: -; J: TRBJ2-1; D: -; DNA: TGTGCCAGCATCCGGCCGGCCCTCGACAATGAGCAGTTCTTC; CDR3: CASIRPALDNEQFF
V: TRBV10-3; size: few; J: TRBJ2-1; D: TRBD2; DNA: TGTGCCATCAGGGGGACTAGCGGGGGGCCCTTACCACCCAATGAGCAGTTCTTC; CDR3: CAIRGTSGGPLPPNEQFF
V: TRBV2; size: many; J: TRBJ1-2; D: -; DNA: TGTGCCGAAGGAGGCAACGGGGGCTACACCTTC; CDR3: CAEGGNGGYTF
V: TRBV5-1; size: -; J: TRBJ2-6; D: -; DNA: TGCGCCAGCAGCTTGGGGCAGTTTGGGGCCAACGTCCTGACTTTC; CDR3: CASSLGQFGANVLTF
V: TRBV12-3/TRBV12-4; size: -; J: TRBJ1-1; D: -; DNA: TGTGCCAGCAAGGGAAACACTGAAGCTTTCTTT; CDR3: CASKGNTEAFF
V: TRBV10-3; size: many; J: TRBJ1-1; D: -; DNA: TGTGCCATCAGCCCGGGACCTTTTATGAACACTGAAGCTTTCTTT; CDR3: CAISPGPFMNTEAFF
V: TRBV28; size: -; J: TRBJ2-5; D: -; DNA: TGTGCCAGCAGTTTAGGGGTGGCCCAGTACTTC; CDR3: CASSLGVAQYF
V: TRBV27; size: many; J: TRBJ2-5; D: -; DNA: TGTGCCAGCAGTTTATATAGGGGCTTGGAGACCCAGTACTTC; CDR3: CASSLYRGLETQYF
V: TRBV2; size: few; J: TRBJ2-4; D: TRBD2; DNA: TGTGCCAGCAGATTACTAGCGGGAGCCTACATTCAGTACTTC; CDR3: CASRLLAGAYIQYF
V: TRBV9; size: many; J: TRBJ1-6; D: -; DNA: TGTGCCAGCAGCGGTGGGGCCGGAGGAGCGTCACCCCTCCACTTT; CDR3: CASSGGAGGASPLHF
V: TRBV7-2; size: -; J: TRBJ1-2; D: TRBD1; DNA: TGTGCCAGCAGCTCCACCGGGACAGGGGGCTATGGCTACACCTTC; CDR3: CASSSTGTGGYGYTF
V: TRBV6-2/TRBV6-3; size: -; J: TRBJ1-1; D: -; DNA: TGTGCCAGCAGTTCCCGAGCGAACACTGAAGCTTTCTTT; CDR3: CASSSRANTEAFF
V: TRBV7-2; size: -; J: TRBJ2-5; D: TRBD2; DNA: TGTGCCAGCAGCACTCGAGGACTAGAAGAGACCCAGTACTTC; CDR3: CASSTRGLEETQYF
V: TRBV28; size: few; J: TRBJ2-7; D: -; DNA: TGTGCCAGCAGTTGGCAGGGAACCTACGAGCAGTACTTC; CDR3: CASSWQGTYEQYF